These 17 T cell receptor beta chains came from one sample sequenced in a study of cytomegalovirus exposure and HLA in healthy donors. 60 Vbeta and 13 Jbeta primers were used in PCR. Produced via immunoSEQ multiplex PCR; TCRdb's table is partial and in-frame only. The table has 140,000 or so clones, roughly 80% seen once; the top ten hold 3.5% to 5.5%. The sample taken for sequencing was PBMCs. These receptors were collected from a middle-aged woman in good health and CMV-seropositive.

The chain employs TRBV2 and TRBJ1-1, with TRBD1 identical over 11 bases. CDR3 length equals 14 residues. Germline V gene sequence: CDR1 SNHLY, CDR2 FYNNEI. J was trimmed by 5 bases and V by 7 bases; bases with no gene match: 6. CDR3 bases: TGTGCCAGCACCCGGGACAGGGGGATGACTGAAGCTTTCTTT. It specifies CASTRDRGMTEAFF. The full variable domain, its missing parts supplied by reference TRBV2 and TRBJ1-1, is EPEVTQTPSHQVTQMGQEVILRCVPISNHLYFYWYRQILGQKVEFLVSFYNNEISEKSEIFDDQFSVERPDGSNFTLKIRSTKLEDSAMYFCASTRDRGMTEAFFGQGTRLTVV.

About this clone: The same CDR3 is also encoded by other DNA sequences in this sample. This rearrangement joins TRBV18 to TRBJ1-3, with D possibly matching TRBD1 (6 bases). V lost 3 bases and J 0 bases, leaving 6 bases between the germline ends. CDR3 length: 14 amino acids. The germline CDR1 and CDR2 sequences are KGHSH and LQKENI. The CDR3 DNA reads TGTGCCAGCTCACCGGACAGCTCTGGAAACACCATATATTTT. It translates to CASSPDSSGNTIYF. The whole variable domain, remainder taken from reference TRBV18 and TRBJ1-3, is NAGVMQNPRHLVRRRGQEARLRCSPMKGHSHVYWYRQLPEEGLKFMVYLQKENIIDESGMPKERFSAEFPKEGPSILRIQQVVRGDSAAYFCASSPDSSGNTIYFGEGSWLTVV.

This chain uses TRBV28 with TRBJ2-7; 10 nucleotides line up with TRBD2. V gave up 3 bases and J gave up 6 bases; unmatched junction bases: 8. Germline assignment: CDR1 MDHEN and CDR2 SYDVKM. The CDR3 totals 15 residues. This CDR3 is CASSLSSGGRREQYF. For the CDR3, the DNA is TGTGCCAGCAGTTTGTCTAGCGGGGGTAGGCGCGAGCAGTACTTC.

The genes are TRBV27 and TRBJ2-1; 8 positions match TRBD1. With 8 bases clipped from V and 6 bases from J, the junction kept 9 bases outside the gene matches. Looked up from germline, CDR1 is MNHEY and CDR2 is SMNVEV (reference sequence). This CDR3 region has 14 residues. The CDR3 DNA follows: TGTGCCAGCCTTACGGGACAGGCCCCCAATGAGCAGTTCTTC. This translates into CASLTGQAPNEQFF.

The CDR3 nucleotides read TGTGCCTGGAGTGCTTTAGGGGTTAGCAATCAGCCCCAGCATTTT. Translation: CAWSALGVSNQPQHF. The chain is built from TRBV30 and TRBJ1-5, with TRBD1 as a possible D gene (5 bases). V dropped 1 base and J dropped 0 bases, with 10 bases sitting between them. This CDR3 has 15 amino acids. Germline V gene data show CDR1 as GTSNPN and CDR2 as SVGIG (reference sequence).

This clone was seen once. The chain combines TRBV30 with TRBJ2-2, with TRBD2 matching over 11 bases. The CDR3 runs 15 residues. CDR1 GTSNPN and CDR2 SVGIG come from the germline V gene (reference sequence). The ends lost 0 bases at V and 10 bases at J; junction bases unmatched: 7. The DNA for the CDR3 is TGTGCCTGGAGTGTTCTAGCGGGAGGATCGATGGAGCTGTTTTTT. Its translation is CAWSVLAGGSMELFF.

This clone was recorded only once. The chain recombines TRBV10-3 with TRBJ1-1; the match to TRBD1 covers 8 bases. The CDR3 has 15 amino acids. Germline V lookup: CDR1 ENHRY, CDR2 SYGVKD. The J segment lost 1 base and the V segment lost 7 bases, leaving 8 bases of the junction unmatched. Written as DNA, the CDR3 is TGTGCCATCATCCCCACAGGGGGGAAGAACACTGAAGCTTTCTTT. It codes for CAIIPTGGKNTEAFF.

The V and J genes are TRBV25-1 and TRBJ2-5; tentatively, D is TRBD1 (6 bases). With the DNA end fitting TRBJ2-7 better, the J assignment may be wrong. This CDR3 region has 15 residues. Per germline, CDR1 MGHDK and CDR2 SYGVNS. The CDR3: CASRKGWDIHSEQYF. The DNA for the CDR3 is TGTGCCAGCAGGAAAGGCTGGGACATACATTCCGAGCAGTACTTC.

The chain is built from TRBV7-3 and TRBJ2-3; 14 nucleotides align to TRBD2. The CDR3 consists of 18 residues. CDR1 is SGHTA and CDR2 is FQGTGA in the germline V gene. Trimming took 4 bases from V and 1 from J; bases not matched to a gene: 7. CDR3 residues: CASSSTSGGAWGTDTQYF. CDR3 nucleotide sequence: TGTGCCAGCAGCTCGACTAGCGGGGGGGCGTGGGGCACAGATACGCAGTATTTT. The whole variable domain, filled in from reference TRBV7-3 and TRBJ2-3, reads GAGVSQTPSNKVTEKGKYVELRCDPISGHTALYWYRQSLGQGPEFLIYFQGTGAADDSGLPNDRFFAVRPEGSVSTLKIQRTERGDSAVYLCASSSTSGGAWGTDTQYFGPGTRLTVL.

The CDR3 bases are TGTGCCAGCAGTGCTTCCCCCGGGACAGGGTCTCAGTTCTTC. This encodes CASSASPGTGSQFF. The rearrangement links TRBV6-4 to TRBJ2-1; TRBD1 matches 9 bases. Losses at the gene ends were 4 bases for V and 13 bases for J; bases not matched to a gene: 11. The CDR3 totals 14 residues. Germline V lookup: CDR1 MRHNA, CDR2 SNTAGT.

This rearrangement joins TRBV7-2 to TRBJ2-3, with 7 bases fitting TRBD2. J was trimmed by 0 bases and V by 5 bases; bases with no gene match: 11. The CDR3 has 17 residues. CDR1 SGHTA and CDR2 FQGNSA come from the germline V gene. The CDR3 is CASSLHTSALSTDTQYF. CDR3 DNA sequence: TGTGCCAGCAGCCTCCACACTAGCGCACTAAGCACAGATACGCAGTATTTT.

The chain carries TRBV28 and TRBJ1-1; D is ambiguous. The germline gives CDR1 MDHEN, CDR2 SYDVKM. The CDR3 sequence is 12 residues long. Deletions cut 4 bases from V and 2 bases from J, with 5 bases between. CDR3 amino acids: CASSWSNTEAFF. The CDR3 nucleotides read TGTGCCAGCAGTTGGAGTAACACTGAAGCTTTCTTT.

The chain uses TRBV5-1 and TRBJ1-3; 8 nucleotides match TRBD1. The V segment lost 4 bases and the J segment 4 bases; nucleotides outside the gene matches: 7. Germline V gene sequence: CDR1 SGHRS, CDR2 YFSETQ. The CDR3 covers 15 residues. The CDR3 here is CASSESGGPGNTIYF. CDR3 sequence (DNA): TGCGCCAGCAGCGAGTCAGGGGGCCCAGGAAACACCATATATTTT.

The chain recombines TRBV6-5 with TRBJ1-1; D remains ambiguous. Trimming shortened V by 7 bases and J by 7 bases, and 19 bases separated the two germline ends. The CDR3 spans 14 residues. CDR1 is MNHEY, CDR2 SVGAGI, per germline. CDR3 sequence (DNA): TGTGCCAGCATTAACCTTAAAGGTTCGGGTGAAGCTTTCTTT. Its translation: CASINLKGSGEAFF.

As DNA, the CDR3 is TGTGCCAGCAGTCCCCAACTGAGCGGGAGTTCCTACAATGAGCAGTTCTTC. This codes for CASSPQLSGSSYNEQFF. The chain employs TRBV6-4 and TRBJ2-1, with TRBD2 matching over 8 bases. The ends lost 5 bases at V and 1 base at J; junction bases unmatched: 10. This CDR3 has 17 residues. Germline V lookup: CDR1 MRHNA, CDR2 SNTAGT.

In its sample, this clone was seen a few times. The chain combines TRBV29-1 with TRBJ1-1; no reliable D call. Trimming took 5 bases from V and 5 from J, leaving 18 bases between them. The CDR3 extends over 14 amino acids. Germline V gene sequence: CDR1 SQVTM, CDR2 ANQGSEA. The CDR3 loop reads CSVKLGLVETEAFF. As DNA, the CDR3 is TGCAGCGTTAAGTTAGGACTCGTGGAGACTGAAGCTTTCTTT.

J is TRBJ2-7 and V is TRBV19; tentatively, D is TRBD2 (6 bases). The germline V gene encodes CDR1 LNHDA and CDR2 SQIVND (reference sequence). The CDR3 runs 13 residues. The germline V and J ends were trimmed by 4 bases and 4 bases, with 11 bases remaining between them. CDR3 nucleotide sequence: TGTGCCAGTAGTAGGGGAGGCGAGTACGAGCAGTACTTC. This gives the protein CASSRGGEYEQYF.